What follows is one T cell receptor (beta chain) and its context. This record belongs to a study of blood T cell repertoires in COVID-19. Study in general: The United States, Italy and Spain supplied acute and convalescent COVID-19 samples.

Sequenced by immunoSEQ multiplex PCR; TCRdb stores in-frame clones only, minus some. The sample lists 340,000 or so clones, approximately 86% occurring once. This CDR3 is 14 amino acids long. V shed 6 bases and J shed 10 bases, with 16 bases lying between them. CDR1 and CDR2 from the germline V gene are MNHEY and SMNVEV (reference sequence). This TCR was recovered from a woman aged 40 to 50 with acute COVID-19. The V and J genes are TRBV27 and TRBJ1-6; weak D call: TRBD1 (5 bases). Material for sequencing was PBMCs or T cells enriched from blood (not recorded which). The CDR3 DNA is TGTGCCAGCAGGAAAACAGGATTTCGCTCACCCCTCCACTTT. Its translation: CASRKTGFRSPLHF.